A selection of T cell receptor beta chains follows, all from one sample in a study of coeliac disease. The data were produced by immunoSEQ multiplex PCR, yet TCRdb's version contains in-frame clones alone and is incomplete. There are under 2,500 clones in the sample; roughly three fifths occur only once, and less than 30% lies in the top ten. The sequencing sample was made of intraepithelial lymphocytes from the gut. The source is an older woman with celiac disease on a gluten-free diet. The CDR3 runs from the conserved cysteine through the conserved F or W. The order of the fields is D gene, clone size, J gene, V gene, CDR3 protein, CDR3 DNA. D genes are given only for firm matches. Some rows have no size entry. The others give once, few or many, or a class for an expanded clone.

TRBD2 few TRBJ2-5 TRBV4-2 CASSYGGLAGQETQYF TGTGCCAGCAGCTATGGGGGGCTAGCGGGACAAGAGACCCAGTACTTC
. . TRBJ1-1 TRBV21-1 CARSRAFF TGTGCCAGGTCCAGGGCTTTCTTT
. . TRBJ2-1 TRBV15 CATSRPLGRGPLDEQFF TGTGCCACCAGCAGGCCTTTAGGGAGAGGTCCCCTCGATGAGCAGTTCTTC
. . TRBJ1-2 TRBV29-1 CSVEIGVLSYGYTF TGCAGCGTTGAGATCGGGGTGCTTAGCTATGGCTACACCTTC
TRBD1 . TRBJ1-2 TRBV5-1 CASSPIGQGGYGYTF TGCGCCAGCAGCCCCATCGGACAGGGAGGATATGGCTACACCTTC
TRBD1 . TRBJ2-5 TRBV4-3 CASSPAPQGTGETQYF TGCGCCAGCAGCCCCGCTCCACAGGGGACGGGGGAGACCCAGTACTTC
. . TRBJ2-3 TRBV5-4 CASSLFDYTDTQYF TGTGCCAGCAGCTTATTCGACTACACAGATACGCAGTATTTT
TRBD2 few TRBJ2-1 TRBV11-2 CASSPSSGSRPSDEQFF TGTGCCAGCAGCCCATCTAGCGGAAGCCGCCCCTCCGATGAGCAGTTCTTC
. few TRBJ1-2 TRBV2 CASTPINRVGGYTF TGTGCCAGCACCCCAATCAACAGGGTTGGCGGCTACACCTTC
TRBD2 large TRBJ2-5 TRBV7-4 CASSPGGGETQYF TGTGCCAGCAGCCCGGGAGGGGGAGAGACCCAGTACTTC
TRBD1 . TRBJ1-5 TRBV5-1 CASSEQGGGNQPQHF TGTGCCAGCAGCGAACAGGGGGGCGGCAATCAGCCCCAGCATTTT
TRBD1 few TRBJ1-1 TRBV6-5 CASSEGQGDTEAFF TGTGCCAGCAGTGAGGGACAGGGTGACACTGAAGCTTTCTTT
. once TRBJ2-5 TRBV10-3 CAISERQKETQYF TGTGCCATCAGTGAGCGACAGAAAGAGACCCAGTACTTC
. few TRBJ2-2 TRBV10-2 CASSVVTLRELFF TGCGCCAGCAGCGTAGTTACCCTGAGGGAGCTGTTTTTT
TRBD1 . TRBJ2-7 TRBV4-1 CASSSQGARYF TGCGCCAGCAGCTCACAGGGGGCCCGGTACTTC
. . TRBJ1-2 TRBV9 CASSVATGPRSNYGYTF TGTGCCAGCAGCGTAGCAACAGGGCCCAGATCTAACTATGGCTACACCTTC
TRBD1 few TRBJ2-7 TRBV18 CASSSGTGGEQYF TGTGCCAGCTCCTCCGGGACAGGGGGCGAGCAGTACTTC
TRBD2 few TRBJ2-7 TRBV5-1 CASSSRTSGLYEQYF TGCGCCAGCAGCTCCCGGACTAGCGGACTATACGAGCAGTACTTC
. . TRBJ2-1 TRBV4-1 CASSELSIYNEQFF TGCGCCAGCAGCGAACTTTCCATCTACAATGAGCAGTTCTTC
TRBD2 . TRBJ2-3 TRBV7-2 CASSLMHSGRQYF TGTGCCAGCAGCTTAATGCACAGCGGGAGACAGTATTTT
. . TRBJ2-6 TRBV4-2 CASSQAASGGANVLTF TGTGCCAGCAGCCAAGCAGCCTCGGGTGGGGCCAACGTCCTGACTTTC
. . TRBJ2-5 TRBV19 CASNSEGFGETQYF TGTGCCAGTAACAGTGAGGGTTTTGGAGAGACCCAGTACTTC
. . TRBJ1-3 TRBV5-1 CASSLGAGGPGGNTIYF TGCGCCAGCAGCTTGGGCGCCGGTGGCCCGGGGGGAAACACCATATATTTT
. few TRBJ2-1 TRBV19 CASSKTLGGRGEQFF TGTGCCAGTAGTAAAACACTCGGGGGGCGAGGTGAGCAGTTCTTC
. . TRBJ1-5 TRBV30 CAWNPRGNQPQHF TGTGCCTGGAACCCGAGGGGCAATCAGCCCCAGCATTTT
TRBD1 . TRBJ2-7 TRBV7-2 CASSHRDRGSYEQYF TGTGCCAGCAGCCACCGGGACAGGGGAAGTTACGAGCAGTACTTC
TRBD1 . TRBJ2-1 TRBV5-1 CASSPAQGYNEQFF TGCGCCAGCAGCCCGGCACAGGGGTACAATGAGCAGTTCTTC
. . TRBJ1-6 TRBV28 CASSPLSYNSPLHF TGTGCCAGCAGTCCTCTCTCCTATAATTCACCCCTCCACTTT
. . TRBJ2-1 TRBV9 CARGGPYNEQFF TGTGCCAGGGGGGGACCCTACAATGAGCAGTTCTTC